Presented here are 27 T cell receptor beta chains from one specimen sequenced in a study of T cell changes during pregnancy in multiple sclerosis. TCRdb's copy holds only in-frame clones and misses some; the assay was immunoSEQ multiplex PCR. The repertoire holds 60,000 to 65,000 clones, more than 90% seen once, with 1.4% in the top ten. The starting material was peripheral blood, obtained in the second trimester of pregnancy. All receptors derive from a female donor with multiple sclerosis, enrolled in a pregnancy study.

The genes are TRBV7-2 and TRBJ2-5; possible D gene TRBD1, 6 bases. CDR1 is SGHTA, CDR2 FQGNSA, per germline. The CDR3 totals 13 residues. With 5 bases removed from V and 3 bases from J, the gap between germline ends came to 10 bases. CDR3 loop: CASSLWDKETQYF. The CDR3 DNA follows: TGTGCCAGCAGCCTATGGGACAAAGAGACCCAGTACTTC.

CDR3 in amino acids: CATGVDHTGELFF. The CDR3 bases are TGTGCCACCGGGGTCGACCACACCGGGGAGCTGTTTTTT. V gene TRBV28 combines with J gene TRBJ2-2, with TRBD2 as a possible D gene (5 bases). Germline V gene data show CDR1 as MDHEN and CDR2 as SYDVKM. V was pared by 10 bases and J by 3 bases, with 12 bases between. The CDR3 extends over 13 amino acids. The variable domain in full, completed from reference TRBV28 and TRBJ2-2, reads DVKVTQSSRYLVKRTGEKVFLECVQDMDHENMFWYRQDPGLGLRLIYFSYDVKMKEKGDIPEGYSVSREKKERFSLILESASTNQTSMYLCATGVDHTGELFFGEGSRLTVL.

The gene calls are TRBV7-9 and TRBJ1-3, with D possibly being TRBD1 (5 bases). Deletions cut 4 bases from V and 3 bases from J, with 10 bases between. CDR1 and CDR2 (germline): SEHNR, FQNEAQ (reference sequence). The CDR3 sequence is 14 residues long. The chain's CDR3 is CASSSQGFGNTIYF. In DNA form, the CDR3 reads TGTGCCAGCAGCTCCCAGGGTTTTGGAAACACCATATATTTT.

This clone was found a few times. The V gene is TRBV7-2, the J gene TRBJ1-4; 9 bases agree with TRBD1. J lost 12 bases, V lost 4 bases, and 6 bases had no gene match. The CDR3 runs 13 residues. Germline values: CDR1 SGHTA, CDR2 FQGNSA. The DNA for the CDR3 is TGTGCCAGCAGCTCAACAACAGGGGGCGAACTGTTTTTT. Residues: CASSSTTGGELFF.

CDR3 region: CASTFEPAYGYTF. The CDR3 nucleotides read TGTGCCAGTACCTTTGAGCCCGCCTATGGCTACACCTTC. The gene calls are TRBV5-8 and TRBJ1-2, with D unclear. The CDR3 spans 13 residues. Germline V gene data show CDR1 as SGHTS and CDR2 as YDEGEE. V lost 8 bases and J 4 bases, leaving 15 bases between the germline ends.

This chain links TRBV7-9 with TRBJ2-1, with a possible D match to TRBD2 (6 bases). The CDR3 consists of 14 residues. V lost 6 bases and J lost 6, with 15 bases in between. CDR1 SEHNR and CDR2 FQNEAQ come from the germline V gene (reference sequence). CDR3 residues: CASSALTSRNEQFF. DNA of the CDR3: TGTGCCAGCAGTGCCCTAACTAGCCGCAATGAGCAGTTCTTC.

V and J are TRBV5-6 and TRBJ1-2, with 7 nucleotides matching TRBD1. J lost 4 bases, V lost 5 bases, and 2 bases had no gene match. This CDR3 spans 12 amino acids. From germline, CDR1 is SGHDT and CDR2 YYEEEE. CDR3 sequence (DNA): TGTGCCAGCAGGAGACAGGGCTATGGCTACACCTTC. Amino acid sequence: CASRRQGYGYTF.

In this sample, this clone turned up once. In DNA, the CDR3 is TGTGCCAGCAGCTTAGAGGGGATAGCGGGAACAGATACGCAGTATTTT. This gives the protein CASSLEGIAGTDTQYF. The J gene is TRBJ2-3, the V gene TRBV7-2; 8 bases are shared with TRBD2. Per the germline V gene, CDR1 is SGHTA and CDR2 is FQGNSA. The V and J ends lost 1 base and 3 bases, in that order; junction bases with no gene match: 6. The CDR3 is 16 amino acids.

The chain joins TRBV30 to TRBJ1-2; TRBD1 agrees at 7 bases. CDR3 length: 13 amino acids. J lost 3 bases, V lost 4 bases, and 5 bases had no gene match. Germline CDR1 reads GTSNPN; CDR2 reads SVGIG (reference sequence). This chain's CDR3 is CAWNPGTDYGYTF. For the CDR3, the DNA is TGTGCCTGGAATCCCGGGACAGACTATGGCTACACCTTC.

The chain is built from TRBV28 and TRBJ1-5; 9 bases agree with TRBD1. J lost 5 bases, V lost 8 bases, and 7 bases had no gene match. Germline V gene lookup returns CDR1 MDHEN and CDR2 SYDVKM. CDR3 length equals 14 residues. The CDR3 sequence is CASGTGGMDQPQHF. CDR3 DNA sequence: TGTGCCAGCGGAACAGGGGGCATGGATCAGCCCCAGCATTTT.

This chain joins TRBV9 and TRBJ1-2; 11 nucleotides align to TRBD1. Germline values: CDR1 SGDLS, CDR2 YYNGEE. This CDR3 spans 18 amino acids. The trim removed 5 bases at V and 0 bases at J, leaving 12 bases unmatched. The CDR3 is CASRDPGQGGPANYGYTF. CDR3 in DNA: TGTGCCAGCAGGGACCCGGGACAGGGGGGTCCAGCTAACTATGGCTACACCTTC.

This chain joins TRBV6-4 and TRBJ2-1; 10 bases align to TRBD2. The ends lost 6 bases at V and 7 bases at J; junction bases unmatched: 9. Germline CDR1 reads MRHNA; CDR2 reads SNTAGT. This CDR3 has 15 amino acids. CDR3 residues: CASSFTSGKGNEQFF. CDR3 coding DNA: TGTGCCAGCAGCTTTACTAGCGGGAAGGGGAATGAGCAGTTCTTC.

The rearrangement joins TRBV9 to TRBJ1-1; D may be TRBD1 (6 bases). Germline lookup yields CDR1 SGDLS and CDR2 YYNGEE. V lost 3 bases and J lost 8, with 14 bases in between. The CDR3 totals 13 residues. Here the CDR3 reads CASSATPQGEAFF. CDR3 nucleotide sequence: TGTGCCAGCAGCGCCACTCCACAGGGAGAAGCTTTCTTT.

CDR3 region: CASSLDWGVSSDTQYF. The CDR3 nucleotides read TGCGCCAGCAGCCTCGACTGGGGGGTTTCGTCGGATACGCAGTATTTT. The V and J genes are TRBV4-1 and TRBJ2-3; possibly TRBD2 for D (6 bases). This CDR3 region has 16 residues. From germline, CDR1 is MGHRA and CDR2 YSYEKL. V was clipped by 4 bases and J by 6 bases, with 20 bases between them.

The V gene is TRBV7-8, the J gene TRBJ1-2; maybe TRBD1 (6 bases). Looked up from germline, CDR1 is SGHVS and CDR2 is FQNEAQ. The CDR3 length is 17 residues. The V and J ends lost 1 base and 2 bases respectively, with 17 bases between them. In nucleotides, the CDR3 is TGTGCCAGCAGCTTAGGGGAATTGGGACAACGAAACTATGGCTACACCTTC. Translation gives CASSLGELGQRNYGYTF.

The chain has TRBV5-4 and TRBJ2-3; TRBD2 matches 12 bases. J gave up 5 bases and V 2 bases, and 9 bases lay outside the gene matches. CDR1 is SGHNT, CDR2 YYREEE, per germline (reference sequence). This CDR3 has 17 residues. The CDR3 coding sequence is TGTGCCAGCAGCTTTGGCCTAGCGGGAGGGTACGAAGATACGCAGTATTTT. Its translation: CASSFGLAGGYEDTQYF.

This clone appeared once. The CDR3 region has the DNA TGTGCCAGCAGCGTAGCTACGGGTAACACTGAAGCTTTCTTT. Translated: CASSVATGNTEAFF. The chain has TRBV9 and TRBJ1-1; D gene unclear. The CDR3 extends over 14 amino acids. Trimming removed 0 bases from V and 2 bases from J, with 8 bases in between. Germline-derived CDR1 and CDR2 are SGDLS and YYNGEE.

This sequence joins TRBV5-6 and TRBJ1-2, with 9 bases fitting TRBD1. CDR3 length: 14 amino acids. Germline CDR1 reads SGHDT; CDR2 reads YYEEEE. After removal of 2 bases from V and 4 bases from J, the junction contained 3 bases not matched to a gene. The CDR3 nucleotides are TGTGCCAGCAGCTTCTGGGACAGGGCCTATGGCTACACCTTC. Translation: CASSFWDRAYGYTF. Using reference TRBV5-6 and TRBJ1-2 for the parts outside the CDR3, the full variable domain is DAGVTQSPTHLIKTRGQQVTLRCSPKSGHDTVSWYQQALGQGPQFIFQYYEEEERQRGNFPDRFSGHQFPNYSSELNVNALLLGDSALYLCASSFWDRAYGYTFGSGTRLTVV.

The chain carries TRBV6-5 and TRBJ2-7; possible D gene TRBD2, 5 bases. CDR3 length equals 15 residues. CDR1 is MNHEY, CDR2 SVGAGI, per germline. Trimming removed 0 bases at V and 2 bases at J, with 11 bases between. CDR3 coding DNA: TGTGCCAGCAGTTACTCCGAGCGGCAGGCCTACGAGCAGTACTTC. Translating it yields CASSYSERQAYEQYF.

V is TRBV7-2 and J is TRBJ1-1; a weak D match, TRBD1 (6 bases). Trimming shortened V by 5 bases and J by 4 bases, and 11 bases separated the two germline ends. This CDR3 has 13 amino acids. Germline V gene lookup returns CDR1 SGHTA and CDR2 FQGNSA. The CDR3 protein is CASSKTGITEAFF. The CDR3, as DNA: TGTGCCAGCAGCAAAACAGGGATCACTGAAGCTTTCTTT.

DNA of the CDR3: TGTGCCAGCAGCCTTACTCCCCAAGAGACCCAGTACTTC. The encoded protein is CASSLTPQETQYF. The chain uses TRBV5-4 and TRBJ2-5; no reliable D call. Trimming removed 4 bases at V and 1 base at J, with 8 bases between. This CDR3 has 13 amino acids. CDR1 is SGHNT, CDR2 YYREEE, per germline (reference sequence).

This chain links TRBV19 with TRBJ2-7; D is perhaps TRBD1 (6 bases). This CDR3 region has 14 residues. Trimming took off 3 bases at V and 3 bases at J, with 12 bases between the two ends. Germline V gene data show CDR1 as LNHDA and CDR2 as SQIVND (reference sequence). The CDR3 DNA reads as TGTGCCAGTAGTATTTTCTCAGGGGACTACGAGCAGTACTTC. Its protein is CASSIFSGDYEQYF.

V usage is TRBV5-1 and J usage is TRBJ2-2; 11 nucleotides line up with TRBD2. The CDR3 is 16 residues long. J gave up 5 bases and V 1 base, and 4 bases lay outside the gene matches. The germline V gene encodes CDR1 SGHRS and CDR2 YFSETQ. The CDR3, as DNA: TGCGCCAGCAGCTTGACTAGCGGGAGTGGGACCGGGGAGCTGTTTTTT. This gives the protein CASSLTSGSGTGELFF.

V and J are TRBV27 and TRBJ1-2; D gene uncertain. Trimming shortened V by 6 bases and J by 4 bases, and 9 bases separated the two germline ends. Per germline, CDR1 MNHEY and CDR2 SMNVEV (reference sequence). This CDR3 has 12 amino acids. The CDR3 nucleotides are TGTGCCAGCAGAAGACCGGGCTATGGCTACACCTTC. Translating gives CASRRPGYGYTF.

The chain recombines TRBV5-1 with TRBJ2-3; weak D call: TRBD2 (5 bases). This CDR3 region has 14 residues. The germline gives CDR1 SGHRS, CDR2 YFSETQ. The V end was cut by 6 bases, the J end by 3 bases, with 14 bases between. CDR3 sequence: CASKGLAFTDTQYF. The CDR3 nucleotides read TGCGCCAGCAAGGGTCTAGCATTTACAGATACGCAGTATTTT. Supplemented by reference TRBV5-1 and TRBJ2-3, the full variable domain reads KAGVTQTPRYLIKTRGQQVTLSCSPISGHRSVSWYQQTPGQGLQFLFEYFSETQRNKGNFPGRFSGRQFSNSRSEMNVSTLELGDSALYLCASKGLAFTDTQYFGPGTRLTVL.

V usage is TRBV2 and J usage is TRBJ2-6; 8 bases agree with TRBD2. The germline V gene encodes CDR1 SNHLY and CDR2 FYNNEI. J lost 1 base, V lost 3 bases, and 17 bases had no gene match. CDR3 size: 21 residues. CDR3 loop: CASSERSAGSGSLSGANVLTF. In nucleotides, the CDR3 is TGTGCCAGCAGTGAGCGGTCTGCCGGGAGCGGGAGTCTGTCTGGGGCCAACGTCCTGACTTTC.

V usage is TRBV7-9 and J usage is TRBJ1-5; D uncertain. Germline V gene lookup returns CDR1 SEHNR and CDR2 FQNEAQ (reference sequence). V lost 2 bases and J 6 bases, leaving 11 bases between the germline ends. The CDR3 contains 14 residues. The CDR3 here is CASSLSGVGQPQHF. CDR3 sequence (DNA): TGTGCCAGCAGCTTAAGCGGAGTGGGTCAGCCCCAGCATTTT.